The rows below give T cell receptor beta chains drawn from one sample of a study of regulatory T cells in long-lasting Graves disease. TCRdb re-called the multiplex PCR reads through MiXCR, storing one row per CDR3 protein. The sample has 550,000 or so distinct CDR3 sequences; approximately 12% are singletons. The sample was also reused in another study, on T cells in Graves' hyperthyroidism and ophthalmopathy.

Sequences were derived from peripheral blood mononuclear cells (PBMCs), sampled at new diagnosis, from a patient treated with antithyroid drugs. Every receptor here comes from a woman aged 30 to 39 with Graves disease. Both conserved end residues are part of each CDR3. The D gene is left open where the match is weak. The listing skips clone size in some rows; elsewhere it reads once, few, many or a size class.

TRBJ2-7	TRBV11-2	many	.	CASSSLYQGLTYEQYF	TGTGCCAGCAGCTCCTTGTACCAGGGCTTGACCTACGAGCAGTACTTC
TRBJ2-2	TRBV28	many	TRBD2	CASSNPAGGINTGELFF	TGTGCCAGCAGTAATCCGGCGGGAGGGATTAACACCGGGGAGCTGTTTTTT
TRBJ2-7	TRBV6-2/TRBV6-3	.	.	CASTQDTYYEQYF	TGTGCCAGCACCCAGGACACCTACTACGAGCAGTACTTC
TRBJ2-7	TRBV5-6	few	.	CASSLVVSYEQYF	TGTGCCAGCAGCTTGGTGGTTTCCTACGAGCAGTACTTC
TRBJ2-7	TRBV14	many	.	CASSRGGRSYEQYF	TGTGCCAGCAGCCGGGGGGGCCGTTCCTACGAGCAGTACTTC
TRBJ1-1	TRBV6-2/TRBV6-3	many	TRBD1	CATSPSGTVNTEAFF	TGTGCCACCTCTCCTAGCGGGACAGTGAACACTGAAGCTTTCTTT
TRBJ2-5	TRBV7-9	.	.	CASSPMTVREETQYF	TGTGCCAGCAGCCCGATGACAGTTAGAGAAGAGACCCAGTACTTC
TRBJ2-5	TRBV7-9	few	.	CASTLRDQETQYF	TGTGCCAGCACCCTACGGGACCAAGAGACCCAGTACTTC
TRBJ1-6	TRBV19	many	.	CASSSLAGRSPLHF	TGTGCCAGTAGTAGTTTGGCAGGCCGAAGTCCCCTCCACTTT
TRBJ1-5	TRBV19	.	.	CASSMAGGNQPQHF	TGTGCCAGTAGTATGGCAGGGGGCAATCAGCCCCAGCATTTT
TRBJ1-1	TRBV7-9	many	TRBD1	CASSKGQGAQKGTEAFF	TGTGCCAGCAGCAAGGGACAGGGGGCACAAAAGGGCACTGAAGCTTTCTTT
TRBJ2-1	TRBV7-9	few	.	CASSLFALTEQFF	TGTGCCAGCAGCTTATTCGCCCTCACGGAGCAGTTCTTC
TRBJ2-3	TRBV6-5	.	.	CASSYSSVGRGTDTQYF	TGTGCCAGCAGTTACTCCAGCGTGGGGAGGGGGACAGATACGCAGTATTTT
TRBJ1-1	TRBV19	many	.	CASSIPQGGAFF	TGTGCCAGTAGTATACCGCAGGGTGGAGCTTTCTTT
TRBJ2-5	TRBV20-1	.	TRBD2	CSGRGRVETQYF	TGCAGTGGGCGAGGGAGGGTAGAGACCCAGTACTTC
TRBJ2-2	TRBV11-2	many	.	CASSLNGPGELFF	TGTGCCAGCAGCTTAAATGGCCCCGGGGAGCTGTTTTTT
TRBJ1-1	TRBV19	few	TRBD1	CASSIGPGQGGVNTEAFF	TGTGCCAGTAGTATAGGCCCCGGGCAGGGGGGCGTGAACACTGAAGCTTTCTTT
TRBJ2-2	TRBV5-5	few	TRBD2	CASSLLAGRVTGELFF	TGTGCCAGCAGCTTGCTAGCGGGACGTGTCACCGGGGAGCTGTTTTTT
TRBJ2-2	TRBV12-3/TRBV12-4	many	.	CASSWTGELFF	TGTGCCAGCAGTTGGACCGGGGAGCTGTTTTTT
TRBJ1-2	TRBV6-2/TRBV6-3	many	TRBD1	CASSFRDRGFVYTF	TGTGCCAGCAGCTTCCGGGACAGGGGCTTCGTCTACACCTTC
TRBJ1-6	TRBV18	many	.	CASSPGTTPSSPLHF	TGTGCCAGCTCACCCGGGACAACCCCATCTTCACCCCTCCACTTT
TRBJ2-3	TRBV2	many	TRBD1	CASSENRGTDTQYF	TGTGCCAGCAGTGAAAACAGGGGTACAGATACGCAGTATTTT
TRBJ2-3	TRBV11-3	many	.	CASSSSSPDTQYF	TGTGCCAGCAGCTCCTCATCCCCGGATACGCAGTATTTT
TRBJ2-2	TRBV24-1	.	.	CATSDLGQPPGELFF	TGTGCCACCAGTGATTTGGGGCAGCCCCCCGGGGAGCTGTTTTTT
TRBJ1-1	TRBV11-3	many	TRBD1	CASSGGTGWGLKNEAFF	TGTGCCAGCAGCGGAGGGACAGGCTGGGGGCTTAAGAATGAAGCTTTCTTT
TRBJ1-1	TRBV19	many	.	CASRQGLGTEAFF	TGTGCCAGTCGGCAGGGCTTGGGGACTGAAGCTTTCTTT
TRBJ2-2	TRBV20-1	.	.	CSARSGPGELLF	TGCAGTGCTAGATCCGGGCCCGGGGAGCTGCTTTTT
TRBJ2-4	TRBV12-3/TRBV12-4	few	.	CASGSGTGIQYF	TGTGCCAGCGGCTCCGGGACGGGCATTCAGTACTTC
TRBJ2-1	TRBV7-2	many	TRBD2	CASSFTSGTYNEQFF	TGTGCCAGCAGCTTTACTAGCGGAACCTACAATGAGCAGTTCTTC
TRBJ2-6	TRBV19	few	.	CASSIRGAGANVLTF	TGTGCCAGTAGTATCCGCGGGGCCGGGGCCAACGTCCTGACTTTC
TRBJ2-5	TRBV7-9	many	TRBD2	CASSLLAGWGETQYF	TGTGCCAGCAGCTTACTAGCGGGCTGGGGAGAGACCCAGTACTTC
TRBJ1-4	TRBV11-2	many	TRBD1	CASSLGDRGNEKLFF	TGTGCCAGCAGCTTAGGGGACAGGGGAAATGAAAAACTGTTTTTT
TRBJ2-6	TRBV12-3/TRBV12-4	many	.	CASSLDVYYLSGANVLTF	TGTGCCAGCAGTTTAGACGTTTACTACCTCTCTGGGGCCAACGTCCTGACTTTC
TRBJ2-7	TRBV6-1	.	TRBD1	CASSPGTGRGGQYF	TGTGCCAGCAGTCCCGGGACAGGTCGGGGAGGACAGTACTTC
TRBJ2-1	TRBV20-1	.	.	CSARGGAYNEQLF	TGCAGTGCTAGGGGGGGGGCCTACAATGAGCAGCTCTTC
TRBJ1-5	TRBV9	many	TRBD1	CASSATGGYQPQHF	TGTGCCAGCAGCGCCACAGGGGGCTATCAGCCCCAGCATTTT
TRBJ1-4	TRBV2	many	.	CASSRDGNEKLFF	TGTGCCAGCAGCCGGGACGGTAATGAAAAACTGTTTTTT
TRBJ2-7	TRBV27	few	.	CASSFGTGRDEQYF	TGTGCCAGCAGTTTTGGTACAGGGCGGGACGAGCAGTACTTC
TRBJ2-1	TRBV20-1	.	TRBD2	CSARISYSGRAGEQFF	TGCAGTGCTAGGATCTCTTATAGCGGGAGGGCAGGTGAGCAGTTCTTC
TRBJ2-1	TRBV30	many	TRBD2	CAWSVLPSGRYNEQFF	TGTGCCTGGAGTGTACTTCCGAGCGGGAGGTACAATGAGCAGTTCTTC
TRBJ1-6	TRBV5-5	many	.	CASSFPAEGSPLHF	TGTGCCAGCAGCTTCCCCGCGGAAGGGTCACCCCTCCACTTT
TRBJ2-1	TRBV28	few	.	CASSCEGVSYNEQFF	TGTGCCAGCAGTTGCGAGGGAGTGTCCTACAATGAGCAGTTCTTC
TRBJ2-1	TRBV20-1	many	.	CSASDFSSYNEQFF	TGCAGTGCTAGCGACTTCAGCTCCTACAATGAGCAGTTCTTC
TRBJ1-1	TRBV19	.	TRBD1	CASTGGFGNTEAFF	TGTGCCAGTACAGGGGGGTTTGGGAACACTGAAGCTTTCTTT
TRBJ2-2	TRBV20-1	many	.	CSARDAWSRSSGELFF	TGCAGTGCTAGAGATGCGTGGTCACGGTCTTCTGGGGAGCTGTTTTTT
TRBJ1-6	TRBV5-4	few	.	CASSSLDSPLHF	TGTGCCAGCAGCTCATTGGATTCACCCCTCCACTTT
TRBJ1-1	TRBV5-1	.	.	CASSLSQGLKNTEAFF	TGCGCCAGCAGCTTGAGTCAGGGGCTAAAGAACACTGAAGCTTTCTTT
TRBJ2-3	TRBV28	few	.	CASSPDTRVTQYF	TGTGCCAGCAGTCCCGACACGCGCGTTACGCAGTATTTT
TRBJ2-7	TRBV5-1	many	.	CASSLGFLRVYEQYF	TGCGCCAGCAGCTTGGGGTTTCTTAGGGTATACGAGCAGTACTTC
TRBJ2-3	TRBV19	many	TRBD2	CASSILAGATDTQYF	TGTGCCAGTAGTATACTAGCGGGAGCAACAGATACGCAGTATTTT
TRBJ1-1	TRBV29-1	few	.	CSVEGSDNTEAFF	TGCAGCGTTGAGGGATCGGACAACACTGAAGCTTTCTTT
TRBJ2-7	TRBV11-2	.	.	CASSLQSSYDQYF	TGTGCCAGCAGCTTACAGTCGTCCTACGATCAGTACTTC